What follows are 16 T cell receptor beta chains derived from one specimen sequenced in a study of blood T cell repertoires in COVID-19. This table comes from immunoSEQ multiplex PCR, and its TCRdb copy is limited to in-frame clones, with some not included. Of under 300,000 clones listed, roughly 87% are singletons. Specimen: PBMCs or T cells enriched from blood (not recorded which). The receptors stem from a woman in her twenties or thirties with acute COVID-19.

The genes are TRBV7-8 and TRBJ1-4, with TRBD1 matching over 8 bases. The V and J ends lost 5 bases and 6 bases, in that order; junction bases with no gene match: 8. Germline lookup yields CDR1 SGHVS and CDR2 FQNEAQ. This CDR3 is built from 15 residues. CDR3 protein: CASSQDGQGYEKLFF. Written as DNA, the CDR3 is TGTGCCAGCAGCCAAGACGGACAGGGTTATGAAAAACTGTTTTTT.

This clone has only one observation. The rearrangement links TRBV11-2 to TRBJ1-1; TRBD1 matches at 8 bases. After removal of 5 bases from V and 10 bases from J, the junction contained 12 bases not matched to a gene. The CDR3 is made up of 14 amino acids. Germline V gene sequence: CDR1 SGHAT, CDR2 FQNNGV. CDR3 loop: CASSGGSQGVAAFF. DNA of the CDR3: TGTGCCAGCAGCGGAGGCTCACAGGGGGTGGCAGCTTTCTTT.

This clone was seen more than once but under ten times. This chain links TRBV5-1 with TRBJ2-7; TRBD2 is a possible D gene (5 bases). V gave up 3 bases and J gave up 6 bases, with 13 bases separating them. CDR1 is SGHRS and CDR2 is YFSETQ in the germline V gene. The CDR3 is 13 amino acids. DNA of the CDR3: TGCGCCAGCAGCTCGGACGGACTCCTCGAGCAGTACTTC. Protein sequence: CASSSDGLLEQYF.

The gene calls are TRBV2 and TRBJ2-7; TRBD2 agrees at 11 bases. CDR1 is SNHLY, CDR2 FYNNEI, per germline. CDR3 length: 15 amino acids. The ends lost 6 bases at V and 2 bases at J; junction bases unmatched: 6. CDR3 residues: CASRDGTSGTYEQYF. The CDR3, as DNA: TGTGCCAGCAGGGATGGGACTAGCGGTACCTACGAGCAGTACTTC. Drawing the rest from reference TRBV2 and TRBJ2-7, the complete variable domain is EPEVTQTPSHQVTQMGQEVILRCVPISNHLYFYWYRQILGQKVEFLVSFYNNEISEKSEIFDDQFSVERPDGSNFTLKIRSTKLEDSAMYFCASRDGTSGTYEQYFGPGTRLTVT.

J is TRBJ1-2 and V is TRBV7-9; TRBD1 is a possible D gene (5 bases). Trimming pared 0 bases from V and 4 bases from J, leaving 9 bases between. CDR3 length: 14 residues. The V gene's germline CDR1 is SEHNR and CDR2 FQNEAQ (reference sequence). The CDR3 here is CASSLAGGSYGYTF. DNA of the CDR3: TGTGCCAGCAGCTTAGCCGGGGGATCCTATGGCTACACCTTC. The entire variable domain, with the rest obtained from reference TRBV7-9 and TRBJ1-2, is as follows: DTGVSQNPRHKITKRGQNVTFRCDPISEHNRLYWYRQTLGQGPEFLTYFQNEAQLEKSRLLSDRFSAERPKGSFSTLEIQRTEQGDSAMYLCASSLAGGSYGYTFGSGTRLTVV.

CDR3 in DNA: TGTGCCAGCAGCTTAGCCGGGACAGGGGGTAATCAGCCCCAGCATTTT. Translated, it gives CASSLAGTGGNQPQHF. The rearrangement uses TRBV7-9 and TRBJ1-5, with 11 bases lining up with TRBD1. The ends lost 0 bases at V and 4 bases at J; junction bases unmatched: 2. The CDR3 is 16 amino acids. Looked up from germline, CDR1 is SEHNR and CDR2 is FQNEAQ (reference sequence).

The V call is TRBV5-6, the J call TRBJ2-5; TRBD1 matches at 8 bases. This CDR3 comprises 16 residues. CDR1 and CDR2 from the germline V gene are SGHDT and YYEEEE. Germline trimming cut 4 bases from V and 5 bases from J; bases unmatched to any gene: 13. CDR3 sequence: CASSNRTGIFSETQYF. The CDR3 bases are TGTGCCAGCAGCAACCGGACAGGGATATTTAGTGAGACCCAGTACTTC.

The chain employs TRBV27 and TRBJ2-1; 9 nucleotides line up with TRBD2. The length of the CDR3 is 16 residues. CDR1 is MNHEY and CDR2 is SMNVEV in the germline V gene (reference sequence). The trim removed 6 bases at V and 6 bases at J, leaving 12 bases unmatched. Here the CDR3 DNA reads TGTGCCAGCAGGACCGTGGGCGGGAGGGTTAGCAATGAGCAGTTCTTC. Translated, it gives CASRTVGGRVSNEQFF.

The rearrangement joins TRBV10-3 to TRBJ2-3, with a weak D call TRBD2 (7 bases). Trimming took off 7 bases at V and 4 bases at J, with 18 bases between the two ends. The germline V gene has CDR1 ENHRY and CDR2 SYGVKD. The CDR3 has 15 residues. CDR3: CAINFGGGGPDTQYF. CDR3 in DNA: TGTGCCATCAACTTCGGTGGCGGGGGCCCAGATACGCAGTATTTT.

The chain combines TRBV5-4 with TRBJ2-5; the match to TRBD2 covers 12 bases. The CDR3 totals 16 residues. V lost 3 bases and J lost 4; bases outside the gene matches: 7. Germline loops: CDR1 SGHNT, CDR2 YYREEE (reference sequence). CDR3 bases: TGTGCCAGCAGCTCCTCTAGCGGGAGGGAGGGAGAGACCCAGTACTTC. This sequence encodes CASSSSSGREGETQYF. The full variable domain, its missing parts supplied by reference TRBV5-4 and TRBJ2-5, is ETGVTQSPTHLIKTRGQQVTLRCSSQSGHNTVSWYQQALGQGPQFIFQYYREEENGRGNFPPRFSGLQFPNYSSELNVNALELDDSALYLCASSSSSGREGETQYFGPGTRLLVL.

The chain recombines TRBV19 with TRBJ2-3, with a possible D match to TRBD1 (5 bases). Per the germline V gene, CDR1 is LNHDA and CDR2 is SQIVND (reference sequence). There are 12 residues in the CDR3. The germline V and J ends were trimmed by 5 bases and 5 bases, with 8 bases remaining between them. Written as DNA, the CDR3 is TGTGCCAGTAGTGTCCAGGGAGATACGCAGTATTTT. This sequence encodes CASSVQGDTQYF.

The J gene is TRBJ2-1, the V gene TRBV7-9; 11 bases agree with TRBD2. Trimming removed 5 bases from V and 7 bases from J; junction bases left unmatched: 13. The CDR3 sequence is 17 residues long. Germline V gene data show CDR1 as SEHNR and CDR2 as FQNEAQ (reference sequence). In DNA, the CDR3 is TGTGCCAGCAGCACATCGACTAGCGGGGTTTCGGGAAATGAGCAGTTCTTC. It codes for CASSTSTSGVSGNEQFF. The entire variable domain, with the rest obtained from reference TRBV7-9 and TRBJ2-1, is as follows: DTGVSQNPRHKITKRGQNVTFRCDPISEHNRLYWYRQTLGQGPEFLTYFQNEAQLEKSRLLSDRFSAERPKGSFSTLEIQRTEQGDSAMYLCASSTSTSGVSGNEQFFGPGTRLTVL.

This clone was picked up a small number of times. The chain carries TRBV4-3 and TRBJ2-5, with D unresolved. Trimming took off 5 bases at V and 1 base at J, with 14 bases between the two ends. Germline-derived CDR1 and CDR2 are LGHNA and YSLEER. The CDR3 loop spans 15 amino acids. Here the CDR3 DNA reads TGCGCCAGCAGCGAGCGTGTAGGAACCCAAGAGACCCAGTACTTC. Amino acids: CASSERVGTQETQYF.

The V and J genes are TRBV28 and TRBJ1-5, with 8 bases that match TRBD1. The J segment lost 7 bases and the V segment lost 2 bases, leaving 7 bases of the junction unmatched. From germline, CDR1 is MDHEN and CDR2 SYDVKM. The CDR3 contains 15 residues. The DNA for the CDR3 is TGTGCCAGCAGTTTAGGCCAGGGGGCGGGACAGCCCCAGCATTTT. This sequence encodes CASSLGQGAGQPQHF.

This clone came up a few times. The chain combines TRBV3-1 (or the pseudogene TRBV3-2) with TRBJ1-6; D might be TRBD1 (5 bases). V shed 4 bases and J shed 9 bases, with 19 bases lying between them. The CDR3 is 16 amino acids. Germline CDR1 and CDR2: LGHDT and YNNKEL (reference sequence). CDR3 sequence reads: CASSPRGGGSGSPLHF. The CDR3 coding sequence is TGTGCCAGCAGCCCCCGAGGCGGGGGATCGGGTTCACCCCTCCACTTT.

CDR3 in DNA: TGTGCCAGCAGCTTAGATCGCCAGGGTGGTTCACCCCTCCACTTT. Translation gives CASSLDRQGGSPLHF. This rearrangement joins TRBV7-8 to TRBJ1-6, with a weak D call TRBD1 (5 bases). The ends were cut back, 1 base at V and 9 bases at J, with 13 bases in the middle. Per germline, CDR1 SGHVS and CDR2 FQNEAQ. This CDR3 has 15 amino acids.